These T cell receptor beta chains were read from a single sample in a study of blood T cell repertoires in COVID-19. Sequencing was performed with immunoSEQ multiplex PCR; in TCRdb, only in-frame clones are kept and a portion is missing. Of 200,000 to 250,000 clones listed, about 84% are singletons. What was sequenced was peripheral blood. These receptors were taken from an elderly man with acute or convalescent COVID-19. The CDR3 runs from the conserved cysteine through the conserved F or W. The D gene is left open where the match is weak. Clone size, where shown, is once, few, many, or a class for clones that have expanded.

>NA|TRBJ2-3|TRBD2|TRBV19
CASSIAGGPDTQYF
TGTGCCAGTAGTATAGCGGGGGGGCCGGATACGCAGTATTTT
>NA|TRBJ1-2|NA|TRBV3-1/TRBV3-2
CASSPGPTSRGYTF
TGTGCCAGCAGCCCAGGGCCCACCAGCCGCGGCTACACCTTC
>NA|TRBJ2-3|NA|TRBV19
CASRLADTQYF
TGTGCCAGTAGATTAGCAGATACGCAGTATTTT
>NA|TRBJ2-3|TRBD1|TRBV7-2
CASSEGAASTDTQYF
TGTGCCAGCAGCGAGGGGGCAGCTAGCACAGATACGCAGTATTTT
>once|TRBJ2-5|TRBD1|TRBV3-1/TRBV3-2
CASSRQGQETQYF
TGTGCCAGCAGCCGACAGGGGCAAGAGACCCAGTACTTC
>NA|TRBJ1-1|NA|TRBV6-1
CASSEAPNTEAFF
TGTGCCAGCAGTGAGGCACCGAACACTGAAGCTTTCTTT
>NA|TRBJ2-6|TRBD1|TRBV7-2
CASSLEGASGANVLTF
TGTGCCAGCAGCTTAGAGGGGGCGTCTGGGGCCAACGTCCTGACTTTC
>NA|TRBJ2-1|TRBD2|TRBV7-2
CASSFIVLAGASNEQFF
TGTGCCAGCAGCTTCATTGTATTAGCGGGAGCCTCTAATGAGCAGTTCTTC
>once|TRBJ2-7|TRBD2|TRBV5-1
CASSLGTSADEQYF
TGCGCCAGCAGCCTGGGGACTAGTGCCGACGAGCAGTACTTC
>NA|TRBJ1-2|TRBD1|TRBV28
CATTDRVGYTF
TGTGCCACCACCGACAGGGTGGGCTACACCTTC
>NA|TRBJ1-1|NA|TRBV7-3
CASSLEGNTEAFF
TGTGCCAGCAGCTTGGAGGGGAACACTGAAGCTTTCTTT
>NA|TRBJ2-7|TRBD2|TRBV7-9
CASSLRASGGTIYEQYF
TGTGCCAGCAGCTTAAGGGCCAGCGGAGGGACTATTTACGAGCAGTACTTC
>once|TRBJ1-2|NA|TRBV24-1
CATSVEQNYGYTF
TGTGCCACCAGTGTGGAGCAGAACTATGGCTACACCTTC
>NA|TRBJ1-4|TRBD1|TRBV25-1
CASQRTGGEKLFF
TGTGCCTCCCAGAGGACAGGGGGGGAAAAACTGTTTTTT
>NA|TRBJ2-5|TRBD1|TRBV7-2
CASSTTGVKTQYF
TGTGCCAGCAGCACTACAGGGGTAAAGACCCAGTACTTC
>NA|TRBJ1-3|NA|TRBV12-3/TRBV12-4
CASSFDGGGTIYF
TGTGCCAGCAGTTTCGACGGAGGAGGCACCATATATTTT
>NA|TRBJ1-4|NA|TRBV4-3
CASSQDQQGKNEKLFF
TGCGCCAGCAGCCAAGATCAGCAGGGCAAGAATGAAAAACTGTTTTTT
>NA|TRBJ1-2|TRBD1|TRBV6-1
CASSRTGVGYTF
TGTGCCAGCAGTCGTACAGGGGTCGGCTACACCTTC
>NA|TRBJ1-2|NA|TRBV7-8
CASSRALRGEHYGYTF
TGTGCCAGCAGCCGTGCCCTTCGGGGGGAACACTATGGCTACACCTTC
>few|TRBJ2-2|TRBD2|TRBV5-1
CASSPTSGGNTGELFF
TGCGCCAGCAGCCCTACTAGCGGGGGTAACACCGGGGAGCTGTTTTTT
>NA|TRBJ1-6|NA|TRBV5-6
CASSLVQSNSPLHF
TGTGCCAGCAGCTTGGTACAGTCTAATTCACCCCTCCACTTT
>NA|TRBJ2-1|NA|TRBV7-8
CASSIPGTPLDEQFF
TGTGCCAGCAGCATTCCCGGGACTCCTCTCGATGAGCAGTTCTTC
>NA|TRBJ2-1|TRBD2|TRBV28
CASSFRTSAFYEQFF
TGTGCCAGCAGTTTTCGGACTAGCGCTTTCTATGAGCAGTTCTTC
>NA|TRBJ1-2|TRBD1|TRBV6-2/TRBV6-3
CASSRGQVNYGYTF
TGTGCCAGCAGTCGTGGACAGGTTAACTATGGCTACACCTTC
>NA|TRBJ1-1|TRBD1|TRBV27
CASISLAGRTGARGTEAFF
TGTGCCAGCATCTCGCTCGCCGGTCGGACAGGGGCCAGGGGCACTGAAGCTTTCTTT
>NA|TRBJ2-7|TRBD1|TRBV5-5
CASSPGTAFEQYF
TGTGCCAGCAGCCCAGGGACAGCGTTCGAGCAGTACTTC
>NA|TRBJ1-2|NA|TRBV3-1/TRBV3-2
CASSQGGQGPIPYGYTF
TGTGCCAGCAGCCAAGGCGGTCAGGGGCCGATACCTTATGGCTACACCTTC
>NA|TRBJ2-2|NA|TRBV7-2
CASSPGQSPGELFF
TGTGCCAGCAGCCCCGGACAGTCTCCCGGGGAGCTGTTTTTT
>NA|TRBJ2-3|TRBD1|TRBV4-2
CASSQSTGGPSTDTQYF
TGTGCCAGCAGCCAATCGACAGGGGGGCCTAGCACAGATACGCAGTATTTT
>NA|TRBJ1-2|NA|TRBV2
CASNRVAGYGYTF
TGTGCCAGCAATCGTGTCGCAGGCTATGGCTACACCTTC
>NA|TRBJ2-7|TRBD1|TRBV10-1
CASSRAQGSHEQYF
TGCGCCAGCAGTCGCGCACAGGGGAGCCACGAGCAGTACTTC
>NA|TRBJ2-1|TRBD1|TRBV6-2/TRBV6-3
CASSSGTATYNEQFF
TGTGCCAGCAGTTCCGGGACAGCTACCTACAATGAGCAGTTCTTC
>NA|TRBJ2-7|TRBD1|TRBV10-3
CAMALKGQGTEQYF
TGTGCCATGGCCCTAAAGGGACAGGGTACCGAGCAGTACTTC
>NA|TRBJ1-4|NA|TRBV4-1
CASSQGQRIEKLFF
TGCGCCAGCAGCCAAGGACAGAGGATTGAAAAACTGTTTTTT
>NA|TRBJ1-3|TRBD1|TRBV18
CASSLDRGSGNTIYF
TGTGCCAGCTCACTCGACAGGGGCTCTGGAAACACCATATATTTT
>NA|TRBJ1-1|NA|TRBV19
CASSITQTGTEAFF
TGTGCCAGTAGTATCACTCAGACGGGCACTGAAGCTTTCTTT
>NA|TRBJ2-5|TRBD1|TRBV27
CASSRTGGFQETQYF
TGTGCCAGCAGCAGGACAGGGGGCTTTCAGGAGACCCAGTACTTC
>once|TRBJ2-3|TRBD1|TRBV6-1
CASSEQGGQGLDTQYF
TGTGCCAGCAGTGAACAGGGTGGACAGGGGCTGGATACGCAGTATTTT
>NA|TRBJ1-1|NA|TRBV28
CASSPSSGRTEAFF
TGTGCCAGCAGTCCCTCATCAGGGAGGACTGAAGCTTTCTTT
>NA|TRBJ2-3|NA|TRBV7-9
CASSLNSGGTDTQYF
TGTGCCAGCAGCTTAAATAGCGGCGGCACAGATACGCAGTATTTT
>NA|TRBJ2-5|NA|TRBV27
CASSSKSQGYRETQYF
TGTGCCAGCAGTTCTAAATCACAGGGTTATCGAGAGACCCAGTACTTC
>NA|TRBJ2-1|TRBD1|TRBV10-3
CAISERQGADNEQFF
TGTGCCATCAGTGAACGGCAGGGGGCGGACAATGAGCAGTTCTTC
>NA|TRBJ2-3|TRBD1|TRBV4-3
CASSQARQGAADTQYF
TGCGCCAGCAGCCAAGCCCGGCAGGGGGCCGCAGATACGCAGTATTTT
>NA|TRBJ2-5|TRBD1|TRBV10-3
CATKGGQGGETQYF
TGTGCCACCAAAGGGGGACAGGGTGGGGAGACCCAGTACTTC
>few|TRBJ1-1|NA|TRBV11-2
CASSSLRFMNTEAFF
TGTGCCAGCAGCTCCCTACGGTTCATGAACACTGAAGCTTTCTTT
>once|TRBJ2-1|TRBD2|TRBV6-6
CASSGLAGVYNEQFF
TGTGCCAGCAGTGGACTAGCGGGGGTATACAATGAGCAGTTCTTC
>once|TRBJ1-4|NA|TRBV5-8
CASSPQAKLFF
TGTGCCAGCAGCCCGCAGGCAAAACTGTTTTTT
>NA|TRBJ2-3|TRBD2|TRBV9
CASSPRAGGDTQYF
TGTGCCAGCAGCCCGAGGGCGGGGGGGGATACGCAGTATTTT
>NA|TRBJ1-5|TRBD1|TRBV19
CASDTGGPHQPQHF
TGTGCCAGCGATACAGGGGGCCCCCATCAGCCCCAGCATTTT
>few|TRBJ1-1|NA|TRBV19
CASSIDLSGVRAEAFF
TGTGCCAGTAGTATAGATCTATCGGGGGTTCGGGCTGAAGCTTTCTTT